The TCR beta chain described here comes from a study of cytomegalovirus exposure and HLA in healthy donors. Germline V gives CDR1 SGHNT, CDR2 YYREEE (reference sequence). The junction had 8 bases not matched to a gene; V was cut back by 4 bases and J by 3 bases. This CDR3 is 15 amino acids long. The PCR ran on 60 Vbeta and 13 Jbeta primers. The repertoire was sequenced with immunoSEQ multiplex PCR; TCRdb's copy has only in-frame clones and lacks some. The sample has about 100,000 clones, around four fifths seen once; the top ten hold 6.5% to 8%. V gene TRBV5-4 combines with J gene TRBJ2-7; 9 bases match TRBD1. The clonotype was recovered from a middle-aged man in good health and CMV-seropositive. Material: PBMCs. The CDR3 spells CASSPGTGTFYEQYF. For the CDR3, the DNA is TGTGCCAGCAGCCCCGGGACAGGGACGTTCTACGAGCAGTACTTC.